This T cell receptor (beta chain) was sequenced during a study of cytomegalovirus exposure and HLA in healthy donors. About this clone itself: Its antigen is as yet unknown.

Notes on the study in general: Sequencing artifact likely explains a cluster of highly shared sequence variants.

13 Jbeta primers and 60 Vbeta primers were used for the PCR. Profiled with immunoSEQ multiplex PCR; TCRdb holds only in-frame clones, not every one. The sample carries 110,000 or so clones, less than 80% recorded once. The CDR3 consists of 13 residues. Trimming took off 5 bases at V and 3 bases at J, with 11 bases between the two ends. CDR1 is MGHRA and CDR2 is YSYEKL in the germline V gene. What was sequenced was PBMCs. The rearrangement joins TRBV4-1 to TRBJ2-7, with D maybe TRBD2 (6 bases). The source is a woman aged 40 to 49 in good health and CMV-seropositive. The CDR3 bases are TGCGCCAGCAGCTCCGGGAGAAACTACGAGCAGTACTTC. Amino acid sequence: CASSSGRNYEQYF.